Below are 27 T cell receptor beta chains sequenced from a single sample in a study of graft-versus-host responses after intestinal transplantation. The repertoire was sequenced with immunoSEQ multiplex PCR; TCRdb's copy has only in-frame clones and lacks some. The sample holds 55,000 to 85,000 clones, around 89% seen once. What these receptors recognize is not known. The specimen comprised unstimulated CD8+ T cells sorted from spleen or lymph node cells, sampled before intestinal transplant. These receptors were obtained from a human donor who received an intestinal transplant.

The J gene is TRBJ2-3, the V gene TRBV10-3; D is ambiguous. The germline V and J ends were trimmed by 0 bases and 2 bases, with 3 bases remaining between them. This CDR3 has 13 residues. Germline V CDR1 and CDR2: ENHRY, SYGVKD. The CDR3 coding sequence is TGTGCCATCAGTGAGTCGGCCACAGATACGCAGTATTTT. Its protein is CAISESATDTQYF.

This chain connects TRBV4-1 to TRBJ2-2; 10 bases are shared with TRBD1. V gave up 2 bases and J gave up 3 bases; unmatched junction bases: 12. CDR1 and CDR2 (germline): MGHRA, YSYEKL. The CDR3 runs to 19 residues. CDR3 sequence reads: CASSQFPTPGTGDTGELFF. In DNA form, the CDR3 reads TGCGCCAGCAGCCAATTCCCCACCCCCGGGACAGGGGACACCGGGGAGCTGTTTTTT.

This chain connects TRBV18 to TRBJ2-3; maybe TRBD2 (6 bases). Germline assignment: CDR1 KGHSH and CDR2 LQKENI. V lost 6 bases and J lost 0, with 13 bases in between. This CDR3 has 15 residues. The CDR3 is CASSFVAVSTDTQYF. The DNA for the CDR3 is TGTGCCAGCTCGTTTGTAGCGGTTAGCACAGATACGCAGTATTTT.

The chain links TRBV28 to TRBJ2-7; D uncertain. Trimming stripped 2 bases from V and 5 bases from J, with 10 bases between. Germline loops: CDR1 MDHEN, CDR2 SYDVKM. The CDR3 loop spans 13 amino acids. The CDR3 DNA reads TGTGCCAGCAGTTTAGGTCAGATAAACGAGCAGTACTTC. This codes for CASSLGQINEQYF.

Only one count was recorded for this clone. J is TRBJ2-7 and V is TRBV7-9, with TRBD2 identical over 7 bases. With V trimmed by 2 bases and J by 3 bases, 16 bases remained unmatched. The CDR3 spans 18 residues. Germline assignment: CDR1 SEHNR and CDR2 FQNEAQ (reference sequence). As DNA, the CDR3 is TGTGCCAGCAGCTTAACCGTGCCTGGGCGGGAGAAGAACTACGAGCAGTACTTC. Its translation: CASSLTVPGREKNYEQYF.

The chain combines TRBV4-2 with TRBJ2-7; TRBD2 matches at 13 bases. CDR3 size: 16 residues. From germline, CDR1 is LGHNA and CDR2 YNFKEQ. V was pared by 0 bases and J by 6 bases, with 5 bases of the junction left unmatched. As DNA, the CDR3 is TGTGCCAGCAGCCAAGAGGAGGGACTAGCGGGAAGCGAGCAGTACTTC. The encoded protein is CASSQEEGLAGSEQYF.

The chain uses TRBV6-1 and TRBJ1-6, with unresolved D. This CDR3 comprises 11 residues. CDR1 is MNHNS and CDR2 is SASEGT in the germline V gene. Trimming left V 7 bases short and J 7 bases short, with 5 bases between. In DNA, the CDR3 is TGTGCCAGCACAGGAAATTCACCCCTCCACTTT. It codes for CASTGNSPLHF.

J is TRBJ1-5 and V is TRBV6-6; D gene ambiguous. CDR1 is MNHNY, CDR2 SVGAGI, per germline (reference sequence). V lost 4 bases and J lost 5, with 9 bases in between. This CDR3 has 13 amino acids. The CDR3: CASSSTIYQPQHF. CDR3 bases: TGTGCCAGCAGTTCTACGATTTATCAGCCCCAGCATTTT.

V usage is TRBV27 and J usage is TRBJ2-3; 11 bases are shared with TRBD1. Germline values: CDR1 MNHEY, CDR2 SMNVEV (reference sequence). There are 15 residues in the CDR3. The J segment lost 4 bases and the V segment lost 3 bases, leaving 3 bases of the junction unmatched. The CDR3 sequence: CASSFGTGGADTQYF. The CDR3 coding sequence is TGTGCCAGCAGTTTTGGGACAGGGGGTGCAGATACGCAGTATTTT.

This chain connects TRBV9 to TRBJ2-1, with TRBD2 matching 12 bases. Germline assignment: CDR1 SGDLS and CDR2 YYNGEE. V lost 4 bases, J lost 9 bases, and 8 bases stayed unmatched. The CDR3 runs to 15 residues. The CDR3 sequence is CASSPSSGGAVEQFF. Written as DNA, the CDR3 is TGTGCCAGCAGCCCGTCTAGCGGGGGGGCCGTTGAGCAGTTCTTC.

The V call is TRBV29-1, the J call TRBJ1-1, with TRBD1 as a possible D gene (6 bases). Trimming stripped 4 bases from V and 0 bases from J, with 12 bases between. The CDR3 is made up of 14 amino acids. The germline V gene has CDR1 SQVTM and CDR2 ANQGSEA. The CDR3 region is CSVALTGMNTEAFF. The DNA for the CDR3 is TGCAGCGTTGCCCTGACAGGCATGAACACTGAAGCTTTCTTT.

The chain carries TRBV19 and TRBJ1-6; 7 bases agree with TRBD1. This CDR3 region has 17 residues. J was trimmed by 7 bases and V by 5 bases; bases with no gene match: 14. Germline values: CDR1 LNHDA, CDR2 SQIVND (reference sequence). The CDR3 is CASSSYTETGNNSPLHF. DNA of the CDR3: TGTGCCAGTAGTTCATACACGGAGACAGGGAACAATTCACCCCTCCACTTT.

The chain links TRBV6-5 to TRBJ1-1, with TRBD1 matching 7 bases. V lost 0 bases to trimming and J lost 7 bases; unmatched junction nucleotides: 8. CDR3 length equals 15 residues. Germline CDR1 is MNHEY and CDR2 is SVGAGI. CDR3 in amino acids: CASSYSMTGTSEAFF. The CDR3 coding sequence is TGTGCCAGCAGTTACTCGATGACAGGGACCAGTGAAGCTTTCTTT.

The rearrangement joins TRBV7-8 to TRBJ1-1; no reliable D call. Germline V lookup: CDR1 SGHVS, CDR2 FQNEAQ. The V end was cut by 5 bases, the J end by 0 bases, with 13 bases between. CDR3 length equals 15 residues. The CDR3 spells CASSIVQEMNTEAFF. The CDR3, as DNA: TGTGCCAGCAGCATCGTACAAGAAATGAACACTGAAGCTTTCTTT.

The gene calls are TRBV2 and TRBJ1-3; no clear D gene. CDR3 length equals 14 residues. V lost 3 bases, J lost 8 bases, and 14 bases lay in between. Germline CDR1 reads SNHLY; CDR2 reads FYNNEI. In DNA form, the CDR3 reads TGTGCCAGCAGTGATACCCTACCCTTAGACACCATATATTTT. The encoded protein is CASSDTLPLDTIYF.

The chain has TRBV6-1 and TRBJ2-7; 7 bases agree with TRBD1. This CDR3 comprises 12 residues. CDR1 is MNHNS, CDR2 SASEGT, per germline. Trimming took 10 bases from V and 7 from J; bases not matched to a gene: 10. The CDR3 protein is CATLDRAWEQYF. CDR3 bases: TGTGCCACTCTAGACAGGGCGTGGGAGCAGTACTTC.

This clone has only one observation. The chain carries TRBV6-5 and TRBJ1-1, with 10 bases matching TRBD1. The CDR3 contains 15 residues. With V trimmed by 2 bases and J by 3 bases, 3 bases remained unmatched. Germline loops: CDR1 MNHEY, CDR2 SVGAGI. CDR3 amino acids: CASSYGTGVYTEAFF. In DNA form, the CDR3 reads TGTGCCAGCAGTTACGGGACAGGGGTATACACTGAAGCTTTCTTT.

The rearrangement joins TRBV7-9 to TRBJ1-5; D gene uncertain. Germline V lookup: CDR1 SEHNR, CDR2 FQNEAQ (reference sequence). The CDR3 totals 15 residues. Trimming took 5 bases from V and 4 from J, leaving 15 bases between them. The CDR3 here is CASSPSGPLNQPQHF. In DNA, the CDR3 is TGTGCCAGCAGCCCGTCCGGTCCACTGAATCAGCCCCAGCATTTT.

CDR3 loop: CASSYSEGLNTEAFF. For the CDR3, the DNA is TGTGCCAGCAGTTACTCGGAGGGATTAAACACTGAAGCTTTCTTT. The chain has TRBV6-6 and TRBJ1-1; D gene ambiguous. The germline V gene encodes CDR1 MNHNY and CDR2 SVGAGI (reference sequence). CDR3 size: 15 residues. V lost 0 bases to trimming and J lost 2 bases, with 10 bases between them.

The V and J genes are TRBV2 and TRBJ2-3; tentative D call: TRBD1 (6 bases). The length of the CDR3 is 13 residues. The germline V and J ends were trimmed by 8 bases and 7 bases, with 16 bases remaining between them. Per germline, CDR1 SNHLY and CDR2 FYNNEI. CDR3 DNA: TGTGCCAGCCCCCCCCCGGACAGAAATACGCAGTATTTT. Its protein product is CASPPPDRNTQYF.

The sample holds one count of this clone. V is TRBV15 and J is TRBJ1-5; D call uncertain. V was trimmed by 3 bases and J by 9 bases, leaving 12 bases between them. Germline V gene sequence: CDR1 LNHNV, CDR2 YYDKDF (reference sequence). The CDR3 loop spans 13 amino acids. The CDR3 protein is CATSSQKGAPQHF. The CDR3 bases are TGTGCCACCAGCAGTCAGAAGGGAGCGCCCCAGCATTTT. The full variable domain, with the rest looked up from reference TRBV15 and TRBJ1-5, is DAMVIQNPRYQVTQFGKPVTLSCSQTLNHNVMYWYQQKSSQAPKLLFHYYDKDFNNEADTPDNFQSRRPNTSFCFLDIRSPGLGDTAMYLCATSSQKGAPQHFGDGTRLSIL.

V gene TRBV9 combines with J gene TRBJ2-5, with TRBD2 matching over 10 bases. J was trimmed by 5 bases and V by 2 bases; bases with no gene match: 6. The CDR3 contains 15 residues. Germline V lookup: CDR1 SGDLS, CDR2 YYNGEE. CDR3 sequence (DNA): TGTGCCAGCAGCGTGGGACTAGCGAGTGAGGAGACCCAGTACTTC. It encodes CASSVGLASEETQYF.

V is TRBV4-2 and J is TRBJ2-1; the match to TRBD2 covers 9 bases. The junction had 9 bases not matched to a gene; V was cut back by 8 bases and J by 4 bases. The CDR3 sequence is 15 residues long. CDR1 and CDR2 from the germline V gene are LGHNA and YNFKEQ. The CDR3 bases are TGTGCCAGCGCCACCGAGCGGGGGGCATACAATGAGCAGTTCTTC. Its protein is CASATERGAYNEQFF.

The chain is built from TRBV6-6 and TRBJ1-4, with D maybe TRBD1 (5 bases). The CDR3 length is 15 residues. V was cut by 5 bases and J by 0 bases, with 10 bases left in between. CDR1 is MNHNY and CDR2 is SVGAGI in the germline V gene (reference sequence). CDR3 in amino acids: CASSTNRPTNEKLFF. For the CDR3, the DNA is TGTGCCAGCAGTACCAACAGGCCAACTAATGAAAAACTGTTTTTT.

The genes are TRBV19 and TRBJ2-1; TRBD2 agrees at 10 bases. Germline CDR1 reads LNHDA; CDR2 reads SQIVND (reference sequence). The CDR3 length is 14 residues. The CDR3 sequence: CDTDPLAGDNEQFF. As DNA, the CDR3 is TGTGACACAGACCCCCTAGCGGGAGACAATGAGCAGTTCTTC.

J is TRBJ2-2 and V is TRBV9, with D perhaps matching TRBD1 (7 bases). This CDR3 is 17 amino acids long. Germline V gene data show CDR1 as SGDLS and CDR2 as YYNGEE. V was trimmed by 5 bases and J by 6 bases, leaving 23 bases between them. CDR3 bases: TGTGCCAGCAGGGGGGGTTTGGGGACAGCTCCGTCCGGGGAGCTGTTTTTT. As protein: CASRGGLGTAPSGELFF.

The chain recombines TRBV27 with TRBJ1-4; D unclear. V was cut by 4 bases and J by 0 bases, with 6 bases left in between. CDR3 length equals 14 residues. The germline CDR1 and CDR2 sequences are MNHEY and SMNVEV (reference sequence). The CDR3 DNA sequence: TGTGCCAGCAGTTCCCATGCAACTAATGAAAAACTGTTTTTT. Protein sequence: CASSSHATNEKLFF.